The entry below describes one TCR beta chain. The sample belongs to a study of cytomegalovirus exposure and HLA in healthy donors. Study summary: Approximately 85 million unique TCRs from HLA-typed donors were held in an early data release.

The V and J ends lost 7 bases and 4 bases, in that order; junction bases with no gene match: 9. The germline gives CDR1 ENHRY, CDR2 SYGVKD. The CDR3 covers 15 residues. The study ran its PCR with 60 Vbeta and 13 Jbeta primers. Sequencing used immunoSEQ multiplex PCR; TCRdb keeps in-frame clones, though not all of them. The sample shows 150,000 to 200,000 clones, over 60% of them seen only once. The clonotype comes from a man in his fifties in good health and CMV-seropositive. The sequenced sample consisted of PBMCs. J is TRBJ1-5 and V is TRBV10-3; 8 bases match TRBD1. CDR3 in amino acids: CAIKSGGGVNQPQHF. The CDR3 nucleotides read TGTGCCATCAAATCAGGGGGCGGTGTAAATCAGCCCCAGCATTTT.